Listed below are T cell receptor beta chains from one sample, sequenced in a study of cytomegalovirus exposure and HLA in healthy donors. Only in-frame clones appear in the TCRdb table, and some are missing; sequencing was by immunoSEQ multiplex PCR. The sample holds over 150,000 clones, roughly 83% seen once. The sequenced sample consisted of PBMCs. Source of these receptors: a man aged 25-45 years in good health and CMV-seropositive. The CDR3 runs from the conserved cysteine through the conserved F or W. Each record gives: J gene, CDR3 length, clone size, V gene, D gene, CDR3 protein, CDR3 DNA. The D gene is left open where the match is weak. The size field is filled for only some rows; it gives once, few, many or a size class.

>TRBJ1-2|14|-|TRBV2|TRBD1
CASSTGQGASGYTF
TGTGCCAGCAGTACTGGACAGGGGGCCTCTGGCTACACCTTC
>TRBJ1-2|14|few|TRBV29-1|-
CSVDIIGENYGYTF
TGCAGCGTTGACATAATCGGGGAGAACTATGGCTACACCTTC
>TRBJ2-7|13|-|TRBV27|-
CASSYQGSSEQYF
TGTGCCAGCAGTTATCAGGGGTCCTCCGAGCAGTACTTC
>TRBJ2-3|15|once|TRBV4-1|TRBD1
CASSTGDTPRDTQYF
TGCGCCAGCAGCACAGGGGACACACCTCGGGATACGCAGTATTTT
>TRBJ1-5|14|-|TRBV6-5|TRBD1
CASTPTGGSQPQHF
TGTGCCAGCACCCCGACAGGGGGCAGTCAGCCCCAGCATTTT
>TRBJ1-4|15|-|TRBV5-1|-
CASSWGDGPNEKLFF
TGCGCCAGCAGCTGGGGGGACGGCCCTAATGAAAAACTGTTTTTT
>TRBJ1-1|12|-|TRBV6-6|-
CASSQRQVEAFF
TGTGCCAGCAGCCAGAGACAGGTTGAAGCTTTCTTT
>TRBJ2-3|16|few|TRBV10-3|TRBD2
CAISGGGGRRTDTQYF
TGTGCCATCAGCGGGGGGGGAGGGAGACGAACAGATACGCAGTATTTT
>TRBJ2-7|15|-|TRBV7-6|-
CASSPDRGFVREQYF
TGTGCCAGCAGCCCGGACAGAGGCTTTGTGCGGGAGCAGTACTTC
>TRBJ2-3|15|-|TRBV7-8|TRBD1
CASSLSVQGSDTQYF
TGTGCCAGCAGCTTATCAGTACAGGGGTCAGATACGCAGTATTTT
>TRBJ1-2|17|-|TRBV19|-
CASSALGQGTVNYGYTF
TGTGCCAGTAGCGCTCTGGGGCAGGGGACCGTCAACTATGGCTACACCTTC
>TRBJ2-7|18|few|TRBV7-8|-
CASSLYTRKGGVVYEQYF
TGTGCCAGCAGCCTATATACAAGAAAGGGGGGGGTTGTCTACGAGCAGTACTTC
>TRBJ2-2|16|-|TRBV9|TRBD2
CASSGGAGTYTGELFF
TGTGCCAGCAGCGGAGGAGCGGGGACCTACACCGGGGAGCTGTTTTTT
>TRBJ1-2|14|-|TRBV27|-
CASVGGGKAYGYTF
TGTGCCAGCGTAGGGGGAGGGAAGGCCTATGGCTACACCTTC
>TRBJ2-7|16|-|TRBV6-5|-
CASSYSFVRGYYEQYF
TGTGCCAGCAGTTACTCGTTCGTCCGAGGGTACTACGAGCAGTACTTC
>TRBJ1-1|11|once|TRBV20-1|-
CSLGEVTEAFF
TGCAGTCTAGGGGAGGTGACTGAAGCTTTCTTT
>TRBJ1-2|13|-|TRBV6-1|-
CASSEQGTYGYTF
TGTGCCAGCAGTGAACAGGGGACCTATGGCTACACCTTC
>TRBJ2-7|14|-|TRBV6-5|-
CATMGDRYSYEQYF
TGTGCCACCATGGGAGACAGGTACTCCTACGAGCAGTACTTC
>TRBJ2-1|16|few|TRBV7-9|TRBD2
CASSLLSGSINNEQFF
TGTGCCAGCAGCTTATTGAGCGGGAGCATTAACAATGAGCAGTTCTTC
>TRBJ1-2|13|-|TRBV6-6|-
CASIMKGDYGYTF
TGTGCCAGCATCATGAAGGGGGACTATGGCTACACCTTC
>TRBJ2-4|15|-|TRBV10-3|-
CAIGSLGEGKDIQYF
TGTGCCATCGGATCGTTAGGCGAGGGCAAGGACATTCAGTACTTC
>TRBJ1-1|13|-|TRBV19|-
CASSTLSGTEAFF
TGTGCCAGTAGTACCCTGTCGGGCACTGAAGCTTTCTTT
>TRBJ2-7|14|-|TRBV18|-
CASSQQGKGYEQYF
TGTGCCAGCTCACAACAGGGAAAGGGTTACGAGCAGTACTTC
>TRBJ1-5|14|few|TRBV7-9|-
CASSFGGRSQPQHF
TGTGCCAGCAGCTTCGGGGGGCGCAGTCAGCCCCAGCATTTT